This T cell receptor beta chain was retrieved from a study of OX40 agonist ivuxolimab in advanced cancers. Method: immunoSEQ multiplex PCR; TCRdb's copy keeps in-frame clones and lacks some. The repertoire includes roughly 19,000 clones, 90% to 95% of them detected once, and roughly 58% sits in the top ten. This clone was seen only once. Its antigen is unidentified. CDR1 is WSHSY, CDR2 SAAADI, per germline. This CDR3 comprises 13 residues. V dropped 0 bases and J dropped 0 bases, with 3 bases sitting between them. The study, taken as a whole, reports: What antigens the expanded peripheral T cells recognized was never established. The CD4+ and CD8+ T cells in the blood had expanded clonally by week 6 at 0.1 to 3.0 mg/kg. CD8+ T cells (on average) carried more expanded clones than CD4+ T cells.

Peripheral blood came from all dose cohorts at three timepoints. The source material was CD4+ or CD8+ T cells sorted from blood, sampled in a trial of the OX40 agonist ivuxolimab. The source is an adult with an advanced solid tumor such as melanoma, head and neck, liver or kidney cancer. The V and J genes are TRBV10-2 and TRBJ2-7, with unresolved D. CDR3 nucleotides: TGCGCCAGCAGTGAGTCGAGCTCCTACGAGCAGTACTTC. Encoded protein: CASSESSSYEQYF.